This TCR beta chain was sequenced in a study of OX40 agonist ivuxolimab in advanced cancers. About the full investigation: Ivuxolimab was an agonistic, fully human IgG2 monoclonal antibody directed against OX40 (CD134), a costimulatory receptor. Intravenous ivuxolimab was administered to patients every 2 weeks at six dose levels: 0.01, 0.1, 0.3, 1.5, 3 and 10 mg/kg. Of the approximately 50 dose-escalation patients, hepatocellular carcinoma was present in around 19, melanoma in some 15, renal cell carcinoma in 9 and head and neck cancer in 9. A male proportion of almost 85% and a mean age of 60 years, ranging from roughly 20 to 80, were recorded for the dose-escalation cohort. Patients were allowed to have had prior anti-PD-1, anti-PD-L1 or anti-CTLA-4 therapy, and 40% of the dose-escalation patients had been treated with checkpoint inhibitors. Partial responses were achieved by three dose-escalation patients, of whom one had hepatocellular carcinoma and two had cutaneous melanoma. Peripheral TCRbeta sequencing aimed to test whether ivuxolimab altered TCR sequence diversity and caused clonal T-cell expansion. The monotherapy dose-escalation portion (N ≈ 56 patients) of the phase I ivuxolimab trial is reported in the paper.

The investigation overall reported the following: The antigen specificity of the peripheral T cells that underwent clonal expansion was not determined. Low levels of normalized T-cell clonal expansion were also seen in some patients who did not respond. Partial responders in the 0.1-3.0 mg/kg groups had among the lowest normalized peripheral clonal expansion, especially among CD8+ T cells. At doses from 0.1 to 3.0 mg/kg, clonal expansion was seen in both CD4+ and CD8+ blood T cells between baseline and week 6. After ivuxolimab, more expanded clones were found on average in CD8+ T cells than in CD4+ T cells.

Genomic DNA was isolated from the sorted cells so that the TCRbeta CDR3 region could be sequenced. TCRbeta CDR3 regions were sequenced using the immunoSEQ Assay. What TCRdb holds here is the immuneACCESS table cut down to in-frame rearrangements. Part of the clones is not present; checked against another copy, under half of the missing clones reflect an unresolved V gene, and the others are unexplained. The sample has about 56,000 clones on record, approximately 80% of them singletons. About 4.3% of the sample is held by the ten biggest clonotypes. The trial excluded patients who had a history of autoimmune disease or who were on systemic immunosuppression. Peripheral blood for TCR sequencing was drawn from every dose cohort at baseline, at cycle 4 day 1 and at cycle 7 day 1. Samples came from an open-label, multicenter, first-in-human phase I dose-escalation trial of ivuxolimab. The trial enrolled adults with locally advanced or metastatic head and neck squamous cell, hepatocellular, melanoma or renal cell carcinoma. Before TCR sequencing, CD4+ T cells and CD8+ T cells from peripheral blood were sorted into separate populations.

As regards this clone: Its antigen specificity is not known. No base quality values were provided; no much bigger clone lies one nucleotide off.

As encoded in the germline V gene, CDR1 is SQVTM while CDR2 is ANQGSEA. The CDR3 holds 14 amino acids from the cysteine to the phenylalanine. Only CDR3 DNA is held: 42 bases, read in frame from base 1. Here V drops 7 bases and J drops 5 bases, and the junction holds 7 bases not matched to any gene. The clonotype originates from an adult with an advanced solid tumor such as melanoma, head and neck, liver or kidney cancer. The source was CD4+ or CD8+ T cells sorted from blood, collected in a trial of the OX40 agonist ivuxolimab. In this chain, TRBV29-1 is recombined with TRBJ2-3; 12 of the junction bases match TRBD2. In nucleotide form, the sequence is TGCAGCGCCTGGGGGGGACTAGCGGGAGATACGCAGTATTTT. Translated, this gives CSAWGGLAGDTQYF.